These T cell receptor beta chains were read from a single sample in a study of radiation and T cells in renal cell carcinoma. Sequencing was performed with immunoSEQ multiplex PCR; in TCRdb, only in-frame clones are kept and a portion is missing. The sample yields tens of thousands of clones, roughly 79% seen once. This sample comprised blood, obtained from a patient whose treatment included radiotherapy and nephrectomy. The receptors were sampled from a man aged 55 to 69 with renal cell carcinoma. Both conserved end residues are part of each CDR3. The D gene is left open where the match is weak. The size of a clone is reported for some rows only, either as once, few or many, or as a class for expanded clones.

clone_size	d_call	v_call	j_call	cdr3_aa	cdr3_nt
NA	NA	TRBV19	TRBJ2-1	CASSIGLGDNEQFF	TGTGCCAGTAGTATCGGACTGGGGGACAATGAGCAGTTCTTC
NA	NA	TRBV5-6	TRBJ2-5	CASSSDYQETQYF	TGTGCCAGCAGCTCAGACTACCAAGAGACCCAGTACTTC
NA	TRBD2	TRBV12-5	TRBJ2-2	CASGLVLAGVGELFF	TGTGCTAGTGGTTTGGTCTTAGCGGGAGTCGGGGAGCTGTTTTTT
NA	TRBD2	TRBV5-4	TRBJ2-1	CASSFSRTSGDNEQFF	TGTGCCAGCAGCTTTTCCAGGACTAGCGGGGACAATGAGCAGTTCTTC
NA	NA	TRBV19	TRBJ2-4	CASSMLASENIQYF	TGTGCCAGTAGTATGTTGGCCAGCGAAAACATTCAGTACTTC
NA	TRBD1	TRBV10-3	TRBJ1-2	CATTTATGGSYTF	TGTGCCACCACGACCGCGACAGGGGGAAGCTACACCTTC
NA	NA	TRBV7-6	TRBJ2-2	CASSLIQTNTGELFF	TGTGCCAGCAGCTTAATACAGACGAACACCGGGGAGCTGTTTTTT
few	NA	TRBV11-2	TRBJ1-1	CASSPMGHEAEAFF	TGTGCCAGCAGCCCGATGGGACATGAGGCTGAAGCTTTCTTT
NA	NA	TRBV7-7	TRBJ2-3	CASSLSGGDTQYF	TGTGCCAGCAGCTTATCGGGCGGAGATACGCAGTATTTT
NA	TRBD1	TRBV9	TRBJ1-3	CASSSTGDYSGNTIYF	TGTGCCAGCAGCTCTACAGGGGATTACTCTGGAAACACCATATATTTT
NA	NA	TRBV4-3	TRBJ1-4	CASSPRGNEKLFF	TGCGCCAGCAGCCCTAGAGGGAATGAAAAACTGTTTTTT
NA	TRBD1	TRBV5-8	TRBJ2-7	CASSTGTVDYEQYF	TGTGCCAGCAGTACCGGGACAGTGGACTACGAGCAGTACTTC
NA	NA	TRBV19	TRBJ1-5	CASRGRDTVNQPQHF	TGTGCCAGTAGGGGCCGGGACACCGTCAATCAGCCCCAGCATTTT
NA	TRBD2	TRBV9	TRBJ2-1	CASSVGGEGNNEQFF	TGTGCCAGCAGCGTAGGAGGGGAGGGGAACAATGAGCAGTTCTTC
NA	NA	TRBV4-1	TRBJ2-1	CASSQDLRGGHNEQFF	TGCGCCAGCAGCCAAGATCTCCGAGGAGGCCACAATGAGCAGTTCTTC
NA	NA	TRBV5-5	TRBJ1-1	CASSLAGRGGTEAFF	TGTGCCAGCAGCTTGGCCGGTAGGGGAGGAACTGAAGCTTTCTTT
NA	NA	TRBV9	TRBJ2-5	CASSVGGLAQGTQYF	TGTGCCAGCAGCGTAGGAGGACTGGCTCAGGGGACCCAGTACTTC
NA	NA	TRBV5-1	TRBJ2-3	CASSSSLSTDTQYF	TGCGCCAGCAGCTCGTCCCTCTCCACAGATACGCAGTATTTT
few	NA	TRBV2	TRBJ2-5	CASSEETQYF	TGTGCCAGCAGTGAAGAGACCCAGTACTTC
few	NA	TRBV6-4	TRBJ1-3	CASSEEPGNTIYF	TGTGCCAGCAGTGAAGAACCAGGAAACACCATATATTTT
NA	NA	TRBV2	TRBJ1-2	CASWDTFGGYTF	TGTGCCAGCTGGGACACCTTCGGCGGCTACACCTTC
few	NA	TRBV2	TRBJ1-2	CASIRDTIFASGYTF	TGTGCCAGCATCCGGGACACCATCTTTGCTTCTGGCTACACCTTC
NA	NA	TRBV11-2	TRBJ1-6	CASSLEGVPNSPLHF	TGTGCCAGCAGCTTAGAAGGTGTACCTAATTCACCCCTCCACTTT
NA	NA	TRBV18	TRBJ2-3	CASSEGPISTDTQYF	TGTGCCAGCTCAGAAGGACCTATTAGCACAGATACGCAGTATTTT
NA	NA	TRBV27	TRBJ1-1	CASSLSPPGVRAFF	TGTGCCAGCAGTTTATCGCCACCCGGGGTACGGGCTTTCTTT
NA	NA	TRBV30	TRBJ2-5	CAWSRGIEETQYF	TGTGCCTGGAGTCGGGGCATAGAGGAGACCCAGTACTTC
NA	NA	TRBV7-9	TRBJ1-3	CASSLDTAISGNTIYF	TGTGCCAGCAGCCTAGATACAGCAATCTCTGGAAACACCATATATTTT
NA	NA	TRBV6-4	TRBJ1-1	CASSDGPAGTEAFF	TGTGCCAGCAGTGACGGCCCCGCGGGGACTGAAGCTTTCTTT
NA	TRBD1	TRBV19	TRBJ1-5	CASSIGTGGWQPQHF	TGTGCCAGTAGTATAGGTACAGGGGGTTGGCAGCCCCAGCATTTT
medium-sized	NA	TRBV30	TRBJ1-1	CAWISTVDLPRRSFF	TGTGCCTGGATTTCAACCGTGGATTTACCGAGAAGATCTTTCTTT
NA	NA	TRBV5-1	TRBJ2-7	CASSWSTSYEQYF	TGCGCCAGCAGCTGGTCGACCTCCTACGAGCAGTACTTC
many	NA	TRBV19	TRBJ1-5	CASSIGGRNNQPQHF	TGTGCCAGTAGTATCGGCGGGAGGAACAATCAGCCCCAGCATTTT
NA	NA	TRBV20-1	TRBJ2-4	CSAPSGNIQYF	TGCAGTGCACCCTCCGGAAACATTCAGTACTTC
once	TRBD1	TRBV5-1	TRBJ1-1	CASSLSGQEIYTEAFF	TGCGCCAGCAGCTTATCGGGACAGGAGATTTACACTGAAGCTTTCTTT
NA	TRBD1	TRBV6-5	TRBJ1-3	CASSYTGVGNTIYF	TGTGCCAGCAGTTACACAGGGGTTGGAAACACCATATATTTT
NA	TRBD1	TRBV10-3	TRBJ2-1	CAISGSGTENNNEQFF	TGTGCCATCAGTGGGTCCGGGACAGAAAATAACAATGAGCAGTTCTTC
once	TRBD1	TRBV6-1	TRBJ2-6	CASSLRQGINVLTF	TGTGCCAGCAGTCTTCGACAGGGGATCAACGTCCTGACTTTC
once	NA	TRBV29-1	TRBJ2-1	CSVVRYRDYNEQFF	TGCAGCGTTGTCCGGTACAGGGACTACAATGAGCAGTTCTTC